This T cell receptor beta chain was found in a study of human T cells and chemical hapten exposure. Study-wide results and caveats: Higher patch test scores went with higher counts of PT1 expanded TCRs.

This clonotype was observed at least ten times. Its target is not known. Indicated time point: patch test 2, 6 weeks after DPC sensitization. Treatment reported: therapeutic diphenylcyclopropenone sensitization with weekly scalp DPC. Whole blood that had not been fractionated was the source of extracted total RNA. Trimming took 2 bases from V and 1 from J, leaving 14 bases between them. There are 15 residues in the CDR3. Germline-derived CDR1 and CDR2 are DFQATT and SNEGSKA (reference sequence). TCRdb fed the RACE reads into MiXCR, producing one record per CDR3 protein. This table holds about 40,000 distinct CDR3 sequences, around 3% found once.

The sequence came from a man aged 35 to 55 with alopecia areata. Some clones in this sample may be carry-over from other donors' samples. Specimen: whole blood, collected in connection with sensitization to the hapten diphenylcyclopropenone (DPC). The chain uses TRBV20-1 and TRBJ2-5, with a possible D match to TRBD1 (6 bases). The CDR3 region has the DNA TGCAGTGCTAGACGGGACATTCGGTTCCAAGAGACCCAGTACTTC. Translation gives CSARRDIRFQETQYF.